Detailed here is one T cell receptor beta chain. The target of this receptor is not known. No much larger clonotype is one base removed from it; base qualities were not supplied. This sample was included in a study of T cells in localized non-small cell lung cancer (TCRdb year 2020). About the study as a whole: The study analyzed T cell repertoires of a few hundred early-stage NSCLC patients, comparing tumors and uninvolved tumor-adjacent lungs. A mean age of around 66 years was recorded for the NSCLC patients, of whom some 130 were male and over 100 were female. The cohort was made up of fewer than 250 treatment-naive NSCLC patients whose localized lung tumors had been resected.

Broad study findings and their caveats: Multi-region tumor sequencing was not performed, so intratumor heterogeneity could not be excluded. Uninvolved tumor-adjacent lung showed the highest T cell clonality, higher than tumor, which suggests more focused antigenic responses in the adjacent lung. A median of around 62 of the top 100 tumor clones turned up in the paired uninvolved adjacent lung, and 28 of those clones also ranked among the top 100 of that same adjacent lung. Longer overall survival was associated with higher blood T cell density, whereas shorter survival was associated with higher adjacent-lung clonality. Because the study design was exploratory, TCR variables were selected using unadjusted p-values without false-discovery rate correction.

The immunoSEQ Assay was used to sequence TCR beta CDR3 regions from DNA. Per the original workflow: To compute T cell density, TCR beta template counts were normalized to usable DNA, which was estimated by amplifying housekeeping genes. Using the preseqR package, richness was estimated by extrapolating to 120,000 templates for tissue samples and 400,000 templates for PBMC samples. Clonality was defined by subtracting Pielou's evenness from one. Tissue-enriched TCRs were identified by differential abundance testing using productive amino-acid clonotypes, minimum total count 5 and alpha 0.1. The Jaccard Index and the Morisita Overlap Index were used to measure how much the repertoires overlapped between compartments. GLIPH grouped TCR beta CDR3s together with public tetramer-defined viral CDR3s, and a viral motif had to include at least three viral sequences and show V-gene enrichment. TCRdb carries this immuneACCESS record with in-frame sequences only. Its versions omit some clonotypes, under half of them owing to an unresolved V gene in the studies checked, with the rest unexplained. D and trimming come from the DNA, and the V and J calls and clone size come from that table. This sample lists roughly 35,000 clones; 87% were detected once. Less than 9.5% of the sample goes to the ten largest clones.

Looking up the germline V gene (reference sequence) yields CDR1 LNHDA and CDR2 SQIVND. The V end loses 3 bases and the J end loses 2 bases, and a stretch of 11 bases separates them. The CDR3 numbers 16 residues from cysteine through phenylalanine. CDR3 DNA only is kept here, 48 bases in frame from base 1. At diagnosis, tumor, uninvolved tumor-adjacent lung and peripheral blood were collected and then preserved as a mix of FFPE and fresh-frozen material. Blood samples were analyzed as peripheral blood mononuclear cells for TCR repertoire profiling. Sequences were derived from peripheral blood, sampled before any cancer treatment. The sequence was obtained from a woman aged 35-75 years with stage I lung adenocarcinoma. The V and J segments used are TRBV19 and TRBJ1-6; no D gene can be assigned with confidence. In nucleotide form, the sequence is TGTGCCAGTAGTATTGGAGTTGGCGCCTATAATTCACCCCTCCACTTT. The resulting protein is CASSIGVGAYNSPLHF.